The 27 T cell receptor beta chains listed next were all sequenced from one sample in a study of metastatic and nonmetastatic thyroid tumors. Each patient went into thyroid surgery without having received any treatment. TCRdb redid the clone calls on the PCR reads using MiXCR. This table holds some 38,000 clones, 15% to 20% found once. What was sequenced was blood. These receptors came from a female donor with papillary thyroid cancer or a benign thyroid nodule (not recorded which). Some clones in this sample may be carry-over from other donors' samples.

There are a few counts of this clone. A single base separates this from a much larger clone, so it may be a read error. The chain couples TRBV28 to TRBJ1-2; possible D gene TRBD1, 5 bases. Germline CDR1 is MDHEN and CDR2 is SYDVKM. V was trimmed by 4 bases and J by 9 bases, leaving 18 bases between them. The length of the CDR3 is 14 residues. CDR3 amino acids: CASSSSQGSQCYTF. CDR3 DNA sequence: TGTGCCAGCAGTTCGAGCCAGGGTAGTCAATGCTACACCTTC.

There are many counts of this clone. The chain carries TRBV9 and TRBJ1-1, with 8 bases identical to TRBD1. V shed 2 bases and J 6 bases; nucleotides not matched to a gene: 9. This CDR3 has 15 amino acids. Looked up from germline, CDR1 is SGDLS and CDR2 is YYNGEE. CDR3 in DNA: TGTGCCAGCAGCGTTGGGACAGGAGGAGGGGCTGAAGCTTTCTTT. Its translation is CASSVGTGGGAEAFF.

The chain is built from TRBV4-1 and TRBJ1-6, with D hard to call. CDR1 is MGHRA and CDR2 is YSYEKL in the germline V gene. V was shortened by 1 base and J by 10 bases, with 14 bases between the two germline ends. CDR3 length: 15 amino acids. In nucleotides, the CDR3 is TGCGCCAGCAGCCAAGTGGAAGGGAAGGACTCACCCCTCCACTTT. Translating gives CASSQVEGKDSPLHF.

This clone was found many times. V and J are TRBV7-2 and TRBJ2-2; D unclear. CDR3 length: 14 residues. From germline, CDR1 is SGHTA and CDR2 FQGNSA. V gave up 3 bases and J gave up 4 bases, with 9 bases separating them. This CDR3 reads CASSFQQSTGELFF. The CDR3 nucleotides are TGTGCCAGCAGCTTTCAACAGTCCACCGGGGAGCTGTTTTTT.

Many counts were recorded for this clone. The chain recombines TRBV7-9 with TRBJ1-1; a weak D match, TRBD1 (6 bases). Trimming cost V 4 bases and J 1 base, with 22 bases left between them. Germline V gene sequence: CDR1 SEHNR, CDR2 FQNEAQ (reference sequence). The CDR3 totals 18 residues. The CDR3: CASSSRWGRLDPNTEAFF. For the CDR3, the DNA is TGTGCCAGCAGCTCCCGTTGGGGGCGTCTAGATCCGAACACTGAAGCTTTCTTT.

This clone is categorized as medium-sized (0.01 to 0.1%). The V gene is TRBV28, the J gene TRBJ2-7; no reliable D call. Germline CDR1 reads MDHEN; CDR2 reads SYDVKM. This CDR3 spans 16 amino acids. Trimming took off 2 bases at V and 0 bases at J, with 14 bases between the two ends. The CDR3 loop is CASSLSGAGASYEQYF. The CDR3, as DNA: TGTGCCAGCAGTTTAAGTGGAGCAGGAGCCTCCTACGAGCAGTACTTC. Full variable domain (missing parts from reference TRBV28 and TRBJ2-7): DVKVTQSSRYLVKRTGEKVFLECVQDMDHENMFWYRQDPGLGLRLIYFSYDVKMKEKGDIPEGYSVSREKKERFSLILESASTNQTSMYLCASSLSGAGASYEQYFGPGTRLTVT.

This clone was counted a few times. The J gene is TRBJ2-2, the V gene TRBV20-1; 10 nucleotides agree with TRBD2. J was trimmed by 7 bases and V by 3 bases; bases with no gene match: 8. The V gene's germline CDR1 is DFQATT and CDR2 SNEGSKA (reference sequence). This CDR3 region has 15 residues. The CDR3 loop is CSASYLAGADGELFF. The CDR3 nucleotides read TGCAGTGCTAGCTACCTAGCGGGAGCTGACGGGGAGCTGTTTTTT.

This clone has at least ten counts. This rearrangement joins TRBV20-1 to TRBJ1-6; no definite D call. The CDR3 has 16 amino acids. Germline CDR1 is DFQATT and CDR2 is SNEGSKA (reference sequence). Trimming took 2 bases from V and 1 from J, leaving 12 bases between them. For the CDR3, the DNA is TGCAGTGCTAGACACAACTTTGGGTCCTATAATTCACCCCTCCACTTT. It translates to CSARHNFGSYNSPLHF.

This clone was observed many times. This chain connects TRBV7-9 to TRBJ2-1, with a possible D match to TRBD2 (5 bases). V gave up 7 bases and J gave up 9 bases, with 16 bases separating them. In germline, CDR1 is SEHNR, CDR2 FQNEAQ (reference sequence). This CDR3 has 13 residues. The CDR3 region is CASKRAIRGEQFF. The CDR3 DNA reads TGTGCCAGCAAAAGAGCTATACGGGGTGAGCAGTTCTTC.

This clone was seen repeatedly, ten times or more. A junction boundary mismatches the germline segment, possibly from a read error. CDR3 sequence reads: CASKTSGRTDAQYF. The CDR3 DNA sequence: TGTGCCAGCAAGACTAGCGGGAGGACAGATGCGCAGTATTTT. The chain carries TRBV6-1 and TRBJ2-3, with 13 bases matching TRBD2. Germline V gene data show CDR1 as MNHNS and CDR2 as SASEGT. The CDR3 spans 14 residues.

This clone has a handful of counts. A much larger clone lies one base from this, so it may be a read error. The genes are TRBV7-2 and TRBJ2-3; 7 bases match TRBD1. In germline, CDR1 is SGHTA, CDR2 FQGNSA. The CDR3 is made up of 14 amino acids. The V gene end was trimmed by 5 bases and the J gene end by 7 bases; junction bases not matched to a gene: 9. CDR3 coding DNA: TGTGCCAGCAGCGCGGACAGGTGGGCATATACGCAGTATTTT. Encoded protein: CASSADRWAYTQYF.

This clone occurred many times. J is TRBJ2-1 and V is TRBV4-3, with 8 positions matching TRBD2. The CDR3 covers 15 residues. Looked up from germline, CDR1 is LGHNA and CDR2 is YSLEER. V shed 0 bases, J shed 2 bases, and the junction held 0 bases outside the gene matches. The CDR3 nucleotides are TGCGCCAGCAGCCAAGATAGCGGGACCTACAATGAGCAGTTCTTC. It codes for CASSQDSGTYNEQFF.

This clone was observed many times. The CDR3 nucleotides are TGTGCCAGTAGTTGGCGGACAGATGGCTACACCTTC. It yields the protein CASSWRTDGYTF. The genes are TRBV19 and TRBJ1-2, with D maybe TRBD1 (6 bases). V was cut by 5 bases and J by 6 bases, with 10 bases left in between. Germline CDR1 LNHDA, CDR2 SQIVND (reference sequence). This CDR3 comprises 12 residues.

In this sample, this clone turned up many times. The chain couples TRBV6-4 to TRBJ2-7, with D perhaps matching TRBD1 (6 bases). Trimming stripped 11 bases from V and 0 bases from J, with 14 bases between. The CDR3 totals 13 residues. Germline V gene sequence: CDR1 MRHNA, CDR2 SNTAGT. This CDR3 is CAGVGADSYEQYF. The CDR3 nucleotides are TGTGCCGGTGTGGGGGCCGACTCCTACGAGCAGTACTTC.

This clone was seen a handful of times. The chain combines TRBV18 with TRBJ2-5; TRBD1 might be the D (6 bases). V gave up 3 bases and J gave up 1 base, with 9 bases separating them. The CDR3 is 14 residues long. Germline loops: CDR1 KGHSH, CDR2 LQKENI. This CDR3 is CASSPRDTQETQYF. The CDR3 coding sequence is TGTGCCAGCTCACCCCGGGACACCCAAGAGACCCAGTACTTC.

There are many counts of this clone. V gene TRBV12-3 or TRBV12-4 combines with J gene TRBJ2-3; 10 bases agree with TRBD2. This CDR3 comprises 17 residues. V was pared by 1 base and J by 5 bases, with 9 bases of the junction left unmatched. The CDR3: CASSLEASGSGVDTQYF. The CDR3 coding sequence is TGTGCCAGCAGTTTAGAAGCTAGCGGGAGTGGCGTAGATACGCAGTATTTT.

The chain couples TRBV27 to TRBJ2-5; D may be TRBD1 or TRBD2 (6 bases each). The CDR3 is 15 residues long. The V gene's germline CDR1 is MNHEY and CDR2 SMNVEV (reference sequence). The germline V and J ends were trimmed by 4 bases and 3 bases, with 15 bases remaining between them. The CDR3 is CASSSHGGGKETQYF. CDR3 coding DNA: TGTGCCAGCAGTTCGCATGGAGGGGGGAAAGAGACCCAGTACTTC.

Notes on this clone: This clone may be a read error of a much larger clone one base away. The genes are TRBV7-3 and TRBJ1-2; D remains unclear. This CDR3 spans 15 amino acids. Looked up from germline, CDR1 is SGHTA and CDR2 is FQGTGA. Deletions cut 5 bases from V and 4 bases from J, with 17 bases between. The CDR3 protein is CASSLPHSGGYGYTF. In DNA, the CDR3 is TGTGCCAGCAGCCTACCGCACAGTGGAGGCTATGGCTACACCTTC.

This clone was seen repeatedly, ten times or more. The CDR3 reads CSGVGQGAGEQYF. In nucleotides, the CDR3 is TGCAGCGGAGTGGGCCAGGGGGCCGGCGAGCAGTACTTC. This sequence joins TRBV20-1 and TRBJ2-7, with 8 bases aligning to TRBD1. CDR1 and CDR2 from the germline V gene are DFQATT and SNEGSKA (reference sequence). CDR3 length: 13 residues.

This clone was found many times. The chain combines TRBV6-1 with TRBJ2-6; D is unclear. The CDR3 is made up of 16 amino acids. The germline V gene has CDR1 MNHNS and CDR2 SASEGT. Trimming removed 7 bases at V and 0 bases at J, with 13 bases between. This chain's CDR3 is CASNPLESSGANVLTF. The CDR3 DNA reads TGTGCCAGCAATCCCCTGGAGAGCTCTGGGGCCAACGTCCTGACTTTC.

This clone was recorded at least ten times. V and J are TRBV28 and TRBJ1-1, with 9 positions matching TRBD1. The CDR3 runs to 13 residues. The V gene's germline CDR1 is MDHEN and CDR2 SYDVKM. J lost 3 bases, V lost 8 bases, and 4 bases had no gene match. The CDR3 protein is CASVGDRDTEAFF. DNA of the CDR3: TGTGCCAGCGTTGGGGACAGGGACACTGAAGCTTTCTTT.

This clone has a count of ten or more. The chain carries TRBV5-1 and TRBJ2-1; weak D call: TRBD2 (5 bases). V was clipped by 4 bases and J by 6 bases, with 14 bases between them. The V gene's germline CDR1 is SGHRS and CDR2 YFSETQ. The CDR3 is made up of 14 amino acids. The CDR3 sequence: CASSAGTESNEQFF. The DNA of the CDR3 is TGCGCCAGCAGCGCGGGTACAGAATCCAATGAGCAGTTCTTC. Together with reference TRBV5-1 and TRBJ2-1, the CDR3 gives the full variable domain: KAGVTQTPRYLIKTRGQQVTLSCSPISGHRSVSWYQQTPGQGLQFLFEYFSETQRNKGNFPGRFSGRQFSNSRSEMNVSTLELGDSALYLCASSAGTESNEQFFGPGTRLTVL.

In the case of this clone: An end of the junction does not agree with germline; a read error may underlie this. Within the sample, other DNA sequences also encode this same CDR3. J is TRBJ2-3 and V is TRBV27; D uncertain. The CDR3 is 15 residues long. Germline V CDR1 and CDR2: MNHEY, SMNVEV (reference sequence). The DNA of the CDR3 is TGTGCCAGCAGTCCTGAACTAATTTTCACAGATACCCAGTATTTT. Translated, it gives CASSPELIFTDTQYF.

The chain has TRBV5-6 and TRBJ1-2; 9 bases are a match to TRBD1. There are 18 residues in the CDR3. Germline V gene lookup returns CDR1 SGHDT and CDR2 YYEEEE. With 4 bases clipped from V and 6 bases from J, the junction kept 19 bases outside the gene matches. The CDR3 loop is CASSPLTGQGYKDDGYTF. Written as DNA, the CDR3 is TGTGCCAGCAGCCCCTTAACGGGACAGGGATATAAGGACGATGGCTACACCTTC. The full variable domain, completed using reference TRBV5-6 and TRBJ1-2, is DAGVTQSPTHLIKTRGQQVTLRCSPKSGHDTVSWYQQALGQGPQFIFQYYEEEERQRGNFPDRFSGHQFPNYSSELNVNALLLGDSALYLCASSPLTGQGYKDDGYTFGSGTRLTVV.

This clone appeared many times. The V and J genes are TRBV20-1 and TRBJ2-1, with D hard to call. V dropped 5 bases and J dropped 6 bases, with 14 bases sitting between them. CDR1 and CDR2 (germline): DFQATT, SNEGSKA (reference sequence). The CDR3 is made up of 13 amino acids. The CDR3 nucleotides read TGCAGTGCTTCCCCTTGGGCTGGCAATGAGCAGTTCTTC. Translating gives CSASPWAGNEQFF.

The table lists this clone with many counts. The gene calls are TRBV12-3 or TRBV12-4 and TRBJ1-5, with TRBD1 as a possible D gene (5 bases). The CDR3 covers 14 residues. V gave up 3 bases and J gave up 6 bases, with 12 bases separating them. CDR3 DNA sequence: TGTGCCAGCAGTTTCCAGGGAGGAGTTCAGCCCCAGCATTTT. Translated: CASSFQGGVQPQHF.

The gene calls are TRBV12-3 or TRBV12-4 and TRBJ2-1; 11 nucleotides line up with TRBD1. Trimming cost V 3 bases and J 0 bases; bases outside gene matches: 10. CDR3 size: 19 residues. CDR3 bases: TGTGCCAGCAGTTTTGGGACAGGGGGAGGGGGCAACTCCTACAATGAGCAGTTCTTC. Translated: CASSFGTGGGGNSYNEQFF.